The clone carrying this TCR beta chain came up a few times. Its antigen is unidentified. The sample belongs to a study of T cell repertoires in cytomegalovirus infection. TCRdb reanalysed the reads using MiXCR and keeps one entry per CDR3 protein. The table lists 270,000 or so distinct CDR3 sequences, over 15% of them singletons. Study findings and constraints: Frequencies of public TCR beta families were cumulated, and this identified carriers of CMV plus the relevant HLA.

The J segment lost 5 bases and the V segment lost 3 bases, leaving 6 bases of the junction unmatched. This CDR3 has 15 residues. CDR1 and CDR2 from the germline V gene are DFQATT and SNEGSKA (reference sequence). This chain uses TRBV20-1 with TRBJ2-3; 12 nucleotides match TRBD2. The sequenced sample consisted of CD8+ T cells from PBMCs. The TCR sequence derives from a human donor in good health (CMV status not recorded). Some clones in this sample may be carry-over from other donors' samples. This CDR3 is CSASPSGGAEDTQYF. The CDR3 nucleotides read TGCAGTGCTAGCCCTAGCGGGGGGGCTGAAGATACGCAGTATTTT.